The 28 T cell receptor beta chains in this list originate from one sample, sequenced in a study of blood T cells in healthy people across ages. Primed by a sample-barcoded 5' primer and a J-beta primer mix, a second PCR proceeded for 7 to 11 cycles. TCRdb reprocessed the 5' RACE reads via MiXCR and lists one record per CDR3 protein. The table lists some 1.5 million distinct CDR3 sequences, approximately 42% of them singletons. Specimen: blood. These receptors were obtained from a woman aged 18-29 years in good health.

CDR3 sequence reads: CSARDSGAVAFF. The CDR3, as DNA: TGCAGTGCTAGAGATTCGGGGGCCGTAGCTTTCTTT. The chain couples TRBV20-1 to TRBJ1-1; D is possibly TRBD1 (6 bases). There are 12 residues in the CDR3. The germline gives CDR1 DFQATT, CDR2 SNEGSKA (reference sequence). Trimming left V 0 bases short and J 10 bases short, with 12 bases between.

This clonotype appeared many times. The V call is TRBV5-1, the J call TRBJ1-5; D is ambiguous. The CDR3 loop spans 13 amino acids. Trimming shortened V by 0 bases and J by 4 bases, and 5 bases separated the two germline ends. Per the germline V gene, CDR1 is SGHRS and CDR2 is YFSETQ. The CDR3 spells CASSLVPNQPQHF. The DNA of the CDR3 is TGCGCCAGCAGCTTGGTTCCGAATCAGCCCCAGCATTTT. Supplemented by reference TRBV5-1 and TRBJ1-5, the full variable domain reads KAGVTQTPRYLIKTRGQQVTLSCSPISGHRSVSWYQQTPGQGLQFLFEYFSETQRNKGNFPGRFSGRQFSNSRSEMNVSTLELGDSALYLCASSLVPNQPQHFGDGTRLSIL.

This clonotype turned up a few times. The chain employs TRBV4-1 and TRBJ2-7; D unclear. The length of the CDR3 is 14 residues. The V and J ends lost 0 bases and 0 bases respectively, with 6 bases between them. CDR1 and CDR2 (germline): MGHRA, YSYEKL. CDR3 sequence (DNA): TGCGCCAGCAGCCAAGAATCAGCCTCCTACGAGCAGTACTTC. The encoded protein is CASSQESASYEQYF.

This clonotype turned up a few times. The chain uses TRBV4-1 and TRBJ1-2; D possibly corresponds to TRBD1 (5 bases). Germline V gives CDR1 MGHRA, CDR2 YSYEKL. The CDR3 has 16 amino acids. Between the trimmed V and J ends, which lost 1 base and 7 bases, there was a span of 19 bases. DNA of the CDR3: TGCGCCAGCAGCCAAGGTCCCAGGGAGTCGGTCGGTGGCTACACCTTC. Its protein product is CASSQGPRESVGGYTF.

The chain has TRBV5-1 and TRBJ1-4, with D unclear. This CDR3 spans 15 amino acids. Trimming stripped 0 bases from V and 2 bases from J, with 8 bases between. Looked up from germline, CDR1 is SGHRS and CDR2 is YFSETQ. CDR3 DNA: TGCGCCAGCAGCTTGGGTTTACGCACTAATGAAAAACTGTTTTTT. It yields the protein CASSLGLRTNEKLFF.

This clonotype appeared a few times. The gene calls are TRBV7-2 and TRBJ1-4; D possibly corresponds to TRBD1 (5 bases). V gave up 5 bases and J gave up 8 bases, with 12 bases separating them. In germline, CDR1 is SGHTA, CDR2 FQGNSA. The CDR3 has 13 amino acids. For the CDR3, the DNA is TGTGCCAGCAGCGTGGTAGGACACGAAAAACTGTTTTTT. Its translation is CASSVVGHEKLFF.

The chain couples TRBV9 to TRBJ2-1; unclear D gene. The DNA matches TRBJ2-7 better at its end, which makes the J call doubtful. Germline CDR1 reads SGDLS; CDR2 reads YYNGEE. There are 14 residues in the CDR3. CDR3 nucleotides: TGTGCCAGCAGCGAAAGCGTCCCCTACAATGAGCAGTACTTC. Residues: CASSESVPYNEQYF.

The J gene is TRBJ2-7, the V gene TRBV7-9; D is unclear. Trimming took off 5 bases at V and 0 bases at J, with 14 bases between the two ends. The CDR3 consists of 15 residues. Germline V gene data show CDR1 as SEHNR and CDR2 as FQNEAQ (reference sequence). The CDR3 is CASSPGLKNSYEQYF. The CDR3 nucleotides are TGTGCCAGCAGCCCAGGTCTGAAAAACTCCTACGAGCAGTACTTC. Variable domain in full (rest from reference TRBV7-9 and TRBJ2-7): DTGVSQNPRHKITKRGQNVTFRCDPISEHNRLYWYRQTLGQGPEFLTYFQNEAQLEKSRLLSDRFSAERPKGSFSTLEIQRTEQGDSAMYLCASSPGLKNSYEQYFGPGTRLTVT.

J is TRBJ2-2 and V is TRBV7-3; D is uncertain. The CDR3 sequence is 15 residues long. The ends were cut back, 5 bases at V and 0 bases at J, with 10 bases in the middle. Germline CDR1 SGHTA, CDR2 FQGTGA. This CDR3 is CASSQIIANTGELFF. In DNA, the CDR3 is TGTGCCAGCAGCCAAATCATAGCGAACACCGGGGAGCTGTTTTTT.

This clonotype appeared a few times. The J gene is TRBJ1-5, the V gene TRBV5-5, with a tentative D call TRBD1 (5 bases). This CDR3 has 15 amino acids. The V end was cut by 1 base, the J end by 6 bases, with 14 bases between. Germline lookup yields CDR1 SGHKS and CDR2 YYEKEE (reference sequence). The chain's CDR3 is CASSLYQVGRQPQHF. CDR3 bases: TGTGCCAGCAGCTTGTACCAGGTGGGGCGTCAGCCCCAGCATTTT. The entire variable domain, with the rest obtained from reference TRBV5-5 and TRBJ1-5, is as follows: DAGVTQSPTHLIKTRGQQVTLRCSPISGHKSVSWYQQVLGQGPQFIFQYYEKEERGRGNFPDRFSARQFPNYSSELNVNALLLGDSALYLCASSLYQVGRQPQHFGDGTRLSIL.

This clonotype has just a few counts. The chain employs TRBV29-1 and TRBJ2-7; 9 nucleotides align to TRBD1. J was trimmed by 5 bases and V by 6 bases; bases with no gene match: 11. The CDR3 contains 14 residues. Per the germline V gene, CDR1 is SQVTM and CDR2 is ANQGSEA. The CDR3 region is CSVRRGTGFNEQYF. CDR3 sequence (DNA): TGCAGCGTGCGAAGGGGGACAGGGTTCAACGAGCAGTACTTC.

The table lists this clonotype with a few counts. The chain uses TRBV4-3 and TRBJ1-1; no firm D call. This CDR3 is built from 14 residues. The germline V and J ends were trimmed by 0 bases and 7 bases, with 12 bases remaining between them. Germline CDR1 LGHNA, CDR2 YSLEER. CDR3 sequence reads: CASSQEARPGEAFF. DNA of the CDR3: TGCGCCAGCAGCCAAGAAGCCAGACCGGGTGAAGCTTTCTTT.

The chain has TRBV20-1 and TRBJ2-5; D gene unclear. The CDR3 loop spans 11 amino acids. Per germline, CDR1 DFQATT and CDR2 SNEGSKA (reference sequence). V was pared by 0 bases and J by 11 bases, with 10 bases between. CDR3 DNA: TGCAGTGCTAGAGATGGAAGTGAGCAGTACTTC. Amino acids: CSARDGSEQYF.

In its sample, this clonotype was seen a few times. The rearrangement joins TRBV4-3 to TRBJ2-1, with D perhaps matching TRBD2 (6 bases). The CDR3 covers 14 residues. V lost 0 bases, J lost 4 bases, and 7 bases lay in between. Per germline, CDR1 LGHNA and CDR2 YSLEER. The CDR3 bases are TGCGCCAGCAGCCAAGATGCGGGGTACAATGAGCAGTTCTTC. Translating gives CASSQDAGYNEQFF.

J is TRBJ2-4 and V is TRBV3-1; D not certain. The DNA end lines up better with TRBJ2-7; the J call may be wrong. CDR3 length: 14 residues. Germline assignment: CDR1 LGHDT and CDR2 YNNKEL (reference sequence). The CDR3 reads CASSQDAEYYEQYF. CDR3 coding DNA: TGTGCCAGCAGCCAAGATGCGGAATACTACGAGCAGTACTTC.

V is TRBV11-2 and J is TRBJ2-1; a weak D match, TRBD2 (6 bases). The CDR3 covers 15 residues. Germline assignment: CDR1 SGHAT and CDR2 FQNNGV. Trimming cost V 4 bases and J 6 bases, with 16 bases left between them. CDR3 residues: CASSSVGGPSNEQFF. The CDR3 bases are TGTGCCAGCAGCTCCGTGGGGGGTCCCTCCAATGAGCAGTTCTTC.

V usage is TRBV10-3 and J usage is TRBJ2-3; TRBD2 matches at 10 bases. The germline V gene encodes CDR1 ENHRY and CDR2 SYGVKD. CDR3 length: 15 residues. The V and J ends lost 11 bases and 4 bases, in that order; junction bases with no gene match: 12. CDR3 in amino acids: CAAANQAGGSDTQYF. The DNA of the CDR3 is TGTGCCGCCGCGAATCAAGCGGGAGGGTCAGATACGCAGTATTTT.

This clonotype was observed a handful of times. The chain has TRBV13 and TRBJ2-1; TRBD2 might be the D (5 bases). The CDR3 has 16 amino acids. Germline values: CDR1 PRHDT, CDR2 FYEKMQ (reference sequence). Trimming removed 2 bases at V and 3 bases at J, with 14 bases between. The CDR3 sequence: CASSLRGSGYYNEQFF. Written as DNA, the CDR3 is TGTGCCAGCAGCTTACGGGGTTCCGGGTACTACAATGAGCAGTTCTTC.

This clonotype was counted a few times. The chain uses TRBV4-3 and TRBJ2-3, with no clear D. From germline, CDR1 is LGHNA and CDR2 YSLEER. The V end was cut by 0 bases, the J end by 1 base, with 14 bases between. This CDR3 contains 17 residues. The CDR3 coding sequence is TGCGCCAGCAGCCAAGATACGCCAGCTGGTGGCACAGATACGCAGTATTTT. It codes for CASSQDTPAGGTDTQYF.

This chain uses TRBV4-1 with TRBJ1-1; D is unresolved. V was cut by 0 bases and J by 12 bases, with 11 bases left in between. CDR3 length: 12 amino acids. Germline loops: CDR1 MGHRA, CDR2 YSYEKL. This chain's CDR3 is CASSQDLGKTFF. In DNA, the CDR3 is TGCGCCAGCAGCCAAGATCTCGGGAAAACTTTCTTT.

The V and J genes are TRBV5-1 and TRBJ2-7; 8 bases are a match to TRBD1. Germline V gene sequence: CDR1 SGHRS, CDR2 YFSETQ. With 0 bases clipped from V and 1 base from J, the junction kept 9 bases outside the gene matches. CDR3 length equals 17 residues. The CDR3 DNA reads TGCGCCAGCAGCTTGGGCCCGACAGGGGACTTTTCCTACGAGCAGTACTTC. Its protein product is CASSLGPTGDFSYEQYF. Using reference TRBV5-1 and TRBJ2-7 for the parts outside the CDR3, the full variable domain is KAGVTQTPRYLIKTRGQQVTLSCSPISGHRSVSWYQQTPGQGLQFLFEYFSETQRNKGNFPGRFSGRQFSNSRSEMNVSTLELGDSALYLCASSLGPTGDFSYEQYFGPGTRLTVT.

The chain is built from TRBV7-2 and TRBJ1-2, with a tentative D call TRBD1 (6 bases). The V gene's germline CDR1 is SGHTA and CDR2 FQGNSA. The CDR3 runs 15 residues. V was trimmed by 0 bases and J by 4 bases, leaving 12 bases between them. The CDR3 DNA reads TGTGCCAGCAGCTTAGCGTCGGGGGCGAGCTATGGCTACACCTTC. Amino acids: CASSLASGASYGYTF.

The chain couples TRBV5-1 to TRBJ1-1; no firm D call. The CDR3 contains 14 residues. Trimming left V 0 bases short and J 4 bases short, with 10 bases between. CDR1 is SGHRS and CDR2 is YFSETQ in the germline V gene. Here the CDR3 DNA reads TGCGCCAGCAGCTTGGATGTAGCCTTCACTGAAGCTTTCTTT. This encodes CASSLDVAFTEAFF.

This CDR3 is CASSRGVGSYNEQFF. The CDR3 DNA follows: TGCGCCAGCAGTCGGGGGGTAGGGTCCTACAATGAGCAGTTCTTC. The genes are TRBV5-1 and TRBJ2-1; TRBD2 aligns across 7 bases. Trimming cost V 5 bases and J 1 base; bases outside gene matches: 6. The germline CDR1 and CDR2 sequences are SGHRS and YFSETQ. This CDR3 is built from 15 residues.

The CDR3 DNA reads TGTGCCAGCAGCTTAGCGATTCAGGGCTATGGCTACACCTTC. Residues: CASSLAIQGYGYTF. This sequence joins TRBV7-2 and TRBJ1-2, with TRBD1 as a possible D gene (5 bases). Trimming took off 0 bases at V and 4 bases at J, with 9 bases between the two ends. This CDR3 contains 14 residues. CDR1 is SGHTA and CDR2 is FQGNSA in the germline V gene.

This clonotype has at least ten counts. The V gene is TRBV15, the J gene TRBJ2-3; D gene unclear. Trimming took 8 bases from V and 8 from J, leaving 8 bases between them. Germline V CDR1 and CDR2: LNHNV, YYDKDF (reference sequence). CDR3 length: 10 amino acids. The CDR3 reads CATAGSTQYF. CDR3 coding DNA: TGTGCCACCGCCGGGTCTACGCAGTATTTT.

The CDR3 sequence is CASSEGLFQETQYF. The DNA for the CDR3 is TGTGCCAGCAGCGAGGGACTATTCCAAGAGACCCAGTACTTC. The rearrangement joins TRBV4-2 to TRBJ2-5; 7 bases are shared with TRBD2. Germline CDR1 LGHNA, CDR2 YNFKEQ. Germline trimming cut 5 bases from V and 1 base from J; bases unmatched to any gene: 4. The CDR3 contains 14 residues.

CDR3 bases: TGTGCCACCAGTGATCGAGGCACTGAAGCTTTCTTT. Translated: CATSDRGTEAFF. This rearrangement joins TRBV24-1 to TRBJ1-1; D not certain. The CDR3 runs 12 residues. V was cut by 3 bases and J by 4 bases, with 5 bases left in between. Germline lookup yields CDR1 KGHDR and CDR2 SFDVKD.